A single T cell receptor (beta chain) is shown here with its context. What it binds is not known. Trimming removed 5 bases at V and 1 base at J, with 5 bases between. Germline V lookup: CDR1 KGHSH, CDR2 LQKENI. The CDR3 sequence is 12 residues long. Profiling relied on immunoSEQ multiplex PCR, and the TCRdb table lists in-frame clones only, not all of them. The sample yields some 140,000 clones, roughly nine tenths seen once. These data come from a study of T cell responses to AZD1222 COVID-19 vaccine. Regarding the study as a whole: There were vaccine-associated CD4 TCRs across spike, dominant at 160-218 and 743-854. Unmutated variant regions reportedly attract nearly half of all spike-specific TCRs. Among those given AZD1222, only six were seropositive at baseline.

The TCR was taken from an adult in good health. The chain uses TRBV18 and TRBJ1-1, with D hard to call. The specimen was peripheral blood, collected on day 0 of MenACWY control vaccination. In DNA, the CDR3 is TGTGCCAGCTCAGAAGGGAACACTGAAGCTTTCTTT. This gives the protein CASSEGNTEAFF. Based on the CDR3 plus reference TRBV18 and TRBJ1-1, the full variable domain is NAGVMQNPRHLVRRRGQEARLRCSPMKGHSHVYWYRQLPEEGLKFMVYLQKENIIDESGMPKERFSAEFPKEGPSILRIQQVVRGDSAAYFCASSEGNTEAFFGQGTRLTVV.